Below, one T cell receptor (beta chain) is given with its context. Its antigen specificity is not known. Base qualities are not at hand, and no much larger clone is one base apart. The CDR3 goes from the cysteine to the phenylalanine over 15 residues. Only the CDR3 region is kept as DNA, spanning 45 bases read in frame from base 1. CDR1 and CDR2, looked up from the germline V gene, are SGHTA and FQGTGA. Between the V and J ends, shortened by 6 bases and 4 bases respectively, the junction contains 18 bases. The source of the sample is a study of shared clonotypes between healthy human individuals (dated by TCRdb to 2018 to 2020). A note on the overall study: The cohort included three men and a couple of women between 18 and 49 years of age. For each donor, CD4 naive and CD4 memory were each run on three plates, CD8 naive on two plates, and CD8 memory on one plate. To estimate repertoire size and how much clonotype sharing occurs between individuals, the study deeply sequenced the blood TCR repertoires of about 5 healthy adults. To increase sequencing depth and limit assay-specific biases, different laboratories used diverse techniques to prepare libraries and sequence TCR repertoires. Each donor's leukapheresis produced roughly between roughly 0.9 and 8.9 billion PBMCs. Overall study outcomes, separate from this receptor: Rarefaction of sorted-subset datasets indicated incomplete sequencing despite the large sequencing depth. Pairwise subsampling indicated that sequencing depth was expected to affect the degree of clonotype sharing among donors. Across a handful of donors, around 5% of naive CD4, approximately 3.6% of naive CD8, approximately 2.5% of memory CD4, and approximately 0.42% of memory CD8 clonotypes were shared. Naive subsets generally had larger estimated clonotype richness than memory subsets did. Only blood was sampled, and tissue TCR repertoires likely differ from those in blood. Compared with non-shared clonotypes, clonotypes shared by all four sorted-subset donors had higher generation probabilities. The small number of donors limited the genetic and exposure-history diversity represented.

CD8 naive samples consisted of CD45RO-negative cells that were positively selected for CCR7, yielding a CD45RA+CCR7+ population without TemRA cells. Donors were healthy HIV-negative adults with no recently reported acute infections or vaccinations. All donors were Caucasian adults living in Nashville, Tennessee, USA. After blood collection by leukapheresis, PBMCs were isolated using Ficoll-Histopaque density gradient centrifugation and then cryopreserved in the vapor phase of liquid nitrogen. Analytical flow cytometry was used to check the purity and quantity of each magnetically sorted T cell population. Genomic DNA was isolated from each sorted fraction and quantified by UV absorbance on a Nanodrop 2000c. Using the deep immunoSEQ assay, multiplex PCR amplified TCR CDR3 regions from genomic DNA. Extracted genomic DNA from each cell subset was spread evenly across all wells of several immunoSEQ 96-well plates, with each plate serving as a replicate. For sorted subsets, around 200 ng genomic DNA, equal to about 30,000 T cell genomes, was loaded into each replicate PCR. The purified libraries were quantified using a Qubit 3.0 fluorometer, sized with a Bioanalyzer 2100, and then quantified again using the KAPA Library Quantification kit. Every immunoSEQ 96-well plate was sequenced on a dedicated single-read 150-cycle Illumina NextSeq 550 flow cell. From the authors' description of their analysis: Because the immunoSEQ output included only junctional sequences and no quality scores, the filtering could not be the same as the filtering used for full-length reads. Sequences were annotated with PyIR, a Python wrapper for IgBLAST v1.9, using IMGT germline references to assign V/J genes and CDR3. Reads with weak V/J assignments (E-value above 1e-6), missing CDR3, stop codons, out-of-frame junctions, or ambiguous translated residues were removed. A V3J clonotype was defined by an identical inferred V gene, J gene, and CDR3 amino acid sequence. To compute the percentage overlap between repertoires, the number of shared unique clonotypes was divided by the size of the smaller repertoire. Repertoire richness was assessed with RTK rarefaction, the Chao1 estimator, and Recon v2.1 estimates of unobserved clonotypes. OLGA was used to compute generation probabilities for all TCRbeta clonotypes that the gDNA method yielded from several donors. In its TCRdb copy, this immuneACCESS table keeps in-frame sequences only and misses some clones. Where compared with another copy, unresolved V genes explain less than half of these, and the others have no known cause. Clonal size and the V and J genes are those of that table, whereas D and trimming came from the DNA. The sample has approximately 840,000 clones on record, roughly 96% of them singletons. The ten largest clones represent over 0.2% of the sample.

The source of this sequence is a man aged 25-40 years in good health. Recombination connected TRBV7-3 to TRBJ1-1; TRBD1 is a possible D gene, resting on 5 matching bases. The sample comprised naive CD8+ T cells sorted from blood. The cell subset or site label, read with the paper, signifies: CD45RA+CCR7+. The sequenced DNA is TGTGCCAGCAGGGGTGAAGGGGACGAGGGCACTGAAGCTTTCTTT. It translates to CASRGEGDEGTEAFF.